This T cell receptor beta chain was identified during a study of blood T cells in healthy people across ages. This clonotype was observed a handful of times. Then a second PCR, running roughly 7 to 11 cycles, was carried out with a sample-barcoded 5' primer and a J-beta primer mix. TCRdb re-analysed the 5' RACE reads in MiXCR, keeping a single row per CDR3 protein. Among about 1.6 million distinct CDR3 sequences listed, approximately 32% were seen once. The sample consisted of blood. This sequence was found in a woman in her 30s in good health.

Written as DNA, the CDR3 is TGTGCCAGCAGTCCCCGACTAGCGGGGGCAACCTACGAGCAGTACTTC. It yields the protein CASSPRLAGATYEQYF. The chain combines TRBV6-5 with TRBJ2-7; 12 bases align to TRBD2. The germline V gene encodes CDR1 MNHEY and CDR2 SVGAGI. Germline trimming cut 5 bases from V and 2 bases from J; bases unmatched to any gene: 7. The CDR3 totals 16 residues.